This is a list of T cell receptor beta chains from one sample in a study of cytomegalovirus exposure and HLA in healthy donors. Sequenced by immunoSEQ multiplex PCR; TCRdb stores in-frame clones only, minus some. The profile shows about 110,000 clones, around 72% of them singletons. Sequencing input: PBMCs. Receptors were obtained from a woman between 35 and 50 years old in good health and CMV-seropositive. Each CDR3 is given with its conserved first and last residue. Fields, in order: V gene, J gene, D gene, clone size, CDR3 protein, CDR3 DNA. D genes are given only for firm matches. Clone sizes are given selectively: once, few, many, or a class where the clone is expanded.

>TRBV10-2|TRBJ2-1|TRBD2|-
CASRSGGAHNEQFF
TGCGCCAGCAGGAGCGGGGGGGCCCACAATGAGCAGTTCTTC
>TRBV27|TRBJ1-6|TRBD1|-
CASSYGQGGNSPLHF
TGTGCCAGCAGTTACGGACAGGGAGGTAATTCACCCCTCCACTTT
>TRBV2|TRBJ2-5|TRBD1|few
CASSVETGAQETQYF
TGTGCCAGCAGTGTAGAAACAGGGGCGCAAGAGACCCAGTACTTC
>TRBV19|TRBJ2-3|TRBD1|-
CATKTGGRTDTQYF
TGTGCCACCAAGACAGGGGGCAGGACAGATACGCAGTATTTT
>TRBV9|TRBJ1-2|-|once
CASSEADSPNYGYTF
TGTGCCAGCAGCGAGGCGGACAGTCCTAACTATGGCTACACCTTC
>TRBV18|TRBJ1-1|TRBD1|-
CASSPGTEQEAFF
TGTGCCAGCTCACCAGGGACAGAACAAGAAGCTTTCTTT
>TRBV10-3|TRBJ1-1|TRBD1|-
CAISEPGTGAEAFF
TGTGCCATCAGTGAACCCGGGACAGGGGCGGAAGCTTTCTTT
>TRBV4-2|TRBJ1-2|-|-
CASSQDAGLNYGYTF
TGTGCCAGCAGCCAAGATGCCGGGTTAAACTATGGCTACACCTTC
>TRBV2|TRBJ1-1|TRBD1|-
CASSAIRGDPEAFF
TGTGCCAGCAGTGCCATCAGGGGGGACCCTGAAGCTTTCTTT
>TRBV4-1|TRBJ1-2|TRBD1|-
CASSPGQVGYGYTF
TGCGCCAGCAGCCCGGGACAGGTTGGGTATGGCTACACCTTC
>TRBV11-2|TRBJ2-3|TRBD2|-
CASSLGGGQYF
TGTGCCAGCAGCTTAGGGGGGGGGCAGTATTTT
>TRBV5-1|TRBJ1-2|-|few
CASSLEGQGRGYTF
TGCGCCAGCAGCTTGGAAGGCCAGGGCAGGGGCTACACCTTC
>TRBV4-1|TRBJ2-3|-|-
CASSQHSEATQYF
TGCGCCAGCAGCCAGCATAGCGAGGCTACGCAGTATTTT
>TRBV2|TRBJ1-1|-|-
CASPGGFF
TGTGCCAGCCCGGGGGGTTTCTTT
>TRBV11-1|TRBJ2-7|TRBD1|-
CASSSTGAYEQYF
TGTGCCAGCAGCTCTACAGGGGCCTACGAGCAGTACTTC
>TRBV7-9|TRBJ2-2|-|-
CASSLALPLRTGELFF
TGTGCCAGCAGCTTAGCGCTCCCCCTCAGAACCGGGGAGCTGTTTTTT
>TRBV6-5|TRBJ2-1|TRBD1|-
CASSSPGRGKDEQFF
TGTGCCAGCAGTTCCCCCGGCAGGGGGAAGGATGAGCAGTTCTTC
>TRBV6-5|TRBJ2-7|-|-
CASSYSGSYEQYF
TGTGCCAGCAGTTACTCTGGCTCGTACGAGCAGTACTTC
>TRBV7-2|TRBJ2-3|-|-
CASSPRIRGLPPDTQYF
TGTGCCAGCAGCCCCAGGATAAGGGGACTCCCCCCAGATACGCAGTATTTT
>TRBV7-2|TRBJ1-5|TRBD1|few
CASSFDRVNNAANQPQHF
TGTGCCAGCAGCTTTGACAGGGTTAATAATGCAGCCAATCAGCCCCAGCATTTT
>TRBV20-1|TRBJ1-2|-|-
CSVQAGYGYTF
TGCAGTGTGCAGGCAGGGTATGGCTACACCTTC
>TRBV2|TRBJ1-1|TRBD1|-
CASSDPGGAMNTEAFF
TGTGCCAGCAGTGATCCAGGGGGCGCGATGAACACTGAAGCTTTCTTT
>TRBV25-1|TRBJ2-2|TRBD1|few
CASSEWRTGGNTGELFF
TGTGCCAGCAGTGAATGGCGGACAGGGGGCAACACCGGGGAGCTGTTTTTT
>TRBV10-2|TRBJ1-6|-|-
CTSSASLLNSPLHF
TGCACCAGCAGTGCCAGTTTGTTGAACTCACCCCTCCACTTT
>TRBV20-1|TRBJ1-2|-|-
CSSTSNYGYTF
TGCAGCTCCACTTCTAACTATGGCTACACCTTC
>TRBV27|TRBJ1-2|TRBD1|few
CASSPRDRGGYGYTF
TGTGCCAGCAGTCCTCGGGACAGGGGAGGGTATGGCTACACCTTC
>TRBV29-1|TRBJ2-1|TRBD2|-
CSASRTSGYNEQFF
TGCAGCGCCTCGCGGACTAGCGGCTACAATGAGCAGTTCTTC
>TRBV2|TRBJ2-5|-|-
CASSGDSQETQYF
TGTGCCAGCAGTGGAGACAGCCAAGAGACCCAGTACTTC
>TRBV6-6|TRBJ1-2|-|few
CASRLRGNYGYTF
TGTGCCAGCAGATTACGGGGGAACTATGGCTACACCTTC
>TRBV29-1|TRBJ2-3|TRBD2|few
CSVIEAGENTDTQYF
TGCAGCGTCATTGAGGCGGGGGAGAACACAGATACGCAGTATTTT
>TRBV6-5|TRBJ2-3|-|-
CASSLRDWVTDTQYF
TGTGCCAGCAGTCTCCGGGACTGGGTGACAGATACGCAGTATTTT
>TRBV29-1|TRBJ1-4|-|-
CSVDKGDGVGEKLFF
TGCAGCGTTGATAAGGGGGACGGGGTGGGTGAAAAACTGTTTTTT
>TRBV25-1|TRBJ1-5|-|few
CASSTGWGNQPQHF
TGTGCCAGCAGCACAGGGTGGGGCAATCAGCCCCAGCATTTT
>TRBV7-9|TRBJ1-1|TRBD1|-
CASRTGSMNTEAFF
TGTGCCAGCAGGACAGGGTCGATGAACACTGAAGCTTTCTTT
>TRBV10-3|TRBJ1-2|-|few
CAISERSEGYGYTF
TGTGCCATCAGTGAACGATCTGAGGGCTATGGCTACACCTTC
>TRBV2|TRBJ2-5|-|-
CASSDRVKEETQYF
TGTGCCAGCAGTGACAGGGTCAAAGAAGAGACCCAGTACTTC
>TRBV5-6|TRBJ2-7|TRBD1|-
CASSPDRGGSYEQYF
TGTGCCAGCAGCCCGGACAGGGGCGGCTCCTACGAGCAGTACTTC
>TRBV7-2|TRBJ2-7|TRBD2|-
CASSSIWGGFDEQYF
TGTGCCAGCAGCTCCATCTGGGGGGGTTTCGACGAGCAGTACTTC
>TRBV21-1|TRBJ2-7|-|-
CASSLDPRRSSYEQYF
TGTGCCAGCAGCCTAGATCCAAGGAGGAGCTCCTACGAGCAGTACTTC
>TRBV7-2|TRBJ2-7|TRBD2|few
CASSLSLAVYEQYF
TGTGCCAGCAGCTTAAGCCTAGCGGTCTACGAGCAGTACTTC
>TRBV19|TRBJ1-5|TRBD1|once
CASSGTANQPQHF
TGTGCCAGTAGTGGGACAGCTAATCAGCCCCAGCATTTT
>TRBV11-2|TRBJ2-1|TRBD1|once
CASSSGQAYNEQFF
TGTGCCAGCAGCTCAGGACAGGCATACAATGAGCAGTTCTTC
>TRBV6-1|TRBJ1-3|TRBD1|few
CASSETGPGNTIYF
TGTGCCAGCAGTGAGACAGGGCCAGGAAACACCATATATTTT
>TRBV10-3|TRBJ1-1|TRBD1|-
CAIRDRENTEAFF
TGTGCCATCAGAGACAGGGAGAACACTGAAGCTTTCTTT